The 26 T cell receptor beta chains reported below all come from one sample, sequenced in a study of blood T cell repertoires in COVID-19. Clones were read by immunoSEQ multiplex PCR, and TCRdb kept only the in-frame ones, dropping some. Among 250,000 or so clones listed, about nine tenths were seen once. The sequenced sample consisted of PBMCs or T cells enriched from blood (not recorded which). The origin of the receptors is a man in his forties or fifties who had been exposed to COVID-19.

This CDR3 is CAISGQGGNTGELFF. In nucleotides, the CDR3 is TGTGCCATCAGTGGCCAGGGGGGGAACACCGGGGAGCTGTTTTTT. V and J are TRBV10-3 and TRBJ2-2; D perhaps matches TRBD1 (7 bases). Germline CDR1 reads ENHRY; CDR2 reads SYGVKD. The CDR3 loop spans 15 amino acids. The V end lost 4 bases, the J end lost 1 base, and 10 bases lay between the germline ends.

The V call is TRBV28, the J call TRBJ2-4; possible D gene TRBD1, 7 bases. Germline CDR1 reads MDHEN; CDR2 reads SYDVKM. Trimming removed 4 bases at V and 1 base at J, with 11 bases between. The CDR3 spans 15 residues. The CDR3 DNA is TGTGCCAGCAGTTCGCAGGGGGGCGCCAAAAACATTCAGTACTTC. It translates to CASSSQGGAKNIQYF.

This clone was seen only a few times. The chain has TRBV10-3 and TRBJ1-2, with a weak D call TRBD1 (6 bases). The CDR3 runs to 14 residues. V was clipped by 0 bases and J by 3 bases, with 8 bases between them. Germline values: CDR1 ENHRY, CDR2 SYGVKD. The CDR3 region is CAISESKGDYGYTF. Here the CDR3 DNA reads TGTGCCATCAGTGAGTCAAAGGGGGACTATGGCTACACCTTC.

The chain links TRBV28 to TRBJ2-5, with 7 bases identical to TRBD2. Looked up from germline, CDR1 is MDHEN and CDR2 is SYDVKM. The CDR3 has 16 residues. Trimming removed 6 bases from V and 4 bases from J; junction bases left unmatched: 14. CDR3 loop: CASSPWSGGRRETQYF. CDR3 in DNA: TGTGCCAGCAGCCCGTGGTCTGGCGGGAGACGAGAGACCCAGTACTTC.

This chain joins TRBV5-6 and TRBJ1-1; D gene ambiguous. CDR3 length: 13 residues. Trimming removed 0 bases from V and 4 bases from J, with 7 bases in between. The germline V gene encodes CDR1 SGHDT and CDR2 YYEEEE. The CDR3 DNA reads TGTGCCAGCAGCTTGGCGGTCGGCACTGAAGCTTTCTTT. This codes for CASSLAVGTEAFF.

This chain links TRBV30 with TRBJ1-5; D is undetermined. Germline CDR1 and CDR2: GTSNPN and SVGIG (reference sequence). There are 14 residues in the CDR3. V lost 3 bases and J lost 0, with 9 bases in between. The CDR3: CAWSPDYSNQPQHF. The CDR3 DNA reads TGTGCCTGGAGCCCCGACTATAGCAATCAGCCCCAGCATTTT.

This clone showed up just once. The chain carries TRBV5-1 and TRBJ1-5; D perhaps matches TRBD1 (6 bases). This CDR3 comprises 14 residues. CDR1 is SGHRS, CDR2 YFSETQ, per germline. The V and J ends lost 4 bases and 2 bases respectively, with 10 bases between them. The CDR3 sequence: CASSLTGGNQPQHF. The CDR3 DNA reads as TGCGCCAGCAGCCTGACAGGTGGCAATCAGCCCCAGCATTTT.

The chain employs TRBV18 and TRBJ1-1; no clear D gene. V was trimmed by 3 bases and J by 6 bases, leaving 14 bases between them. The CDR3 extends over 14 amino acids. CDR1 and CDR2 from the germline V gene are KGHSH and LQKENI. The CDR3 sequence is CASSPFAVIPEAFF. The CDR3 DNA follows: TGTGCCAGCTCACCTTTTGCGGTAATCCCTGAAGCTTTCTTT.

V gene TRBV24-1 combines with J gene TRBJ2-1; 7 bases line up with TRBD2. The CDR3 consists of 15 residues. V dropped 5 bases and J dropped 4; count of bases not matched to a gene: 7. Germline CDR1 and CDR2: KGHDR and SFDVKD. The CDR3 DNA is TGTGCCACCAGTGGAGGCGGGAGTGAGTACAATGAGCAGTTCTTC. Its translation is CATSGGGSEYNEQFF.

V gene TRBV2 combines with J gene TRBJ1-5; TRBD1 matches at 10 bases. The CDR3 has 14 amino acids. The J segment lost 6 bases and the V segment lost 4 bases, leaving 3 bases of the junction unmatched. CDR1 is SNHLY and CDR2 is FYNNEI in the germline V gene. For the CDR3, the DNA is TGTGCCAGCAGTGGACAGGGGGCCGTTCAGCCCCAGCATTTT. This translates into CASSGQGAVQPQHF.

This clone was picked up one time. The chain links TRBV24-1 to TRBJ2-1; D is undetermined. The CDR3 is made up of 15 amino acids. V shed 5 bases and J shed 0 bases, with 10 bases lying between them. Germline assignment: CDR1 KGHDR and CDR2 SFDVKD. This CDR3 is CATSARRSSYNEQFF. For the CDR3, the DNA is TGTGCCACCAGTGCTAGGCGGAGCTCCTACAATGAGCAGTTCTTC.

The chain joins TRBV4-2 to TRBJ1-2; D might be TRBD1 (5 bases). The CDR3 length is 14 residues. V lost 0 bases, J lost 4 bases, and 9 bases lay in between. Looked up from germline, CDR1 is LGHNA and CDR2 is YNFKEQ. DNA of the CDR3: TGTGCCAGCAGCCAAGATCCCAGGGCCTATGGCTACACCTTC. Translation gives CASSQDPRAYGYTF.

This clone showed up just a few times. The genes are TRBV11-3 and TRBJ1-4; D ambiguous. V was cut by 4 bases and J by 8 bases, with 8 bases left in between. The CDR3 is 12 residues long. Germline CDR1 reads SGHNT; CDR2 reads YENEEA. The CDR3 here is CASSSPGEKLFF. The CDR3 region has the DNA TGTGCCAGCAGCTCCCCAGGAGAAAAACTGTTTTTT.

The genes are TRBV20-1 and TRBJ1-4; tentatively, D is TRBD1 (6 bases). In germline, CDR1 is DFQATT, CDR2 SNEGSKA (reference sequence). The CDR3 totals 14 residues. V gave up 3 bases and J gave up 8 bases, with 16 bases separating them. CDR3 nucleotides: TGCAGTGCTAGTCCTATCGGGACAACCGAAAAACTGTTTTTT. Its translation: CSASPIGTTEKLFF.

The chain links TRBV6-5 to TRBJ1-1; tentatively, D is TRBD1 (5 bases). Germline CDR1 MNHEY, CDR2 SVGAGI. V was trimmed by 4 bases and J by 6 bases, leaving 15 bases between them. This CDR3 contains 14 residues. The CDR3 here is CASSSLQDNAEAFF. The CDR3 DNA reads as TGTGCCAGCAGTTCACTCCAGGACAACGCTGAAGCTTTCTTT.

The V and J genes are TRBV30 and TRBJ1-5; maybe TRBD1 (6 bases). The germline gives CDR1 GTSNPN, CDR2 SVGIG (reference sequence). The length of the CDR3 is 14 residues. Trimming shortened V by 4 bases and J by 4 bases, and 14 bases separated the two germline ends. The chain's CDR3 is CAWNSGGLNQPQHF. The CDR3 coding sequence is TGTGCCTGGAACTCGGGGGGCTTAAATCAGCCCCAGCATTTT.

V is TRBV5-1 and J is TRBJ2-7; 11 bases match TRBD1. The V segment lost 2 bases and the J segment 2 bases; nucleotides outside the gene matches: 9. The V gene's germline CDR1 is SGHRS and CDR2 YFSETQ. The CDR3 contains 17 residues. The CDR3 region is CASSLAIRTGGPYEQYF. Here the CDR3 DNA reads TGCGCCAGCAGCTTAGCGATCCGGACAGGGGGCCCCTACGAGCAGTACTTC.

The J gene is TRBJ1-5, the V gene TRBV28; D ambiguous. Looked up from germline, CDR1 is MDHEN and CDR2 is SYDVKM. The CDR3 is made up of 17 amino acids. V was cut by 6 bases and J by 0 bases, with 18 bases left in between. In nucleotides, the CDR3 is TGTGCCAGCAGCCAGGAGGCTGGCCTTTATAGCAATCAGCCCCAGCATTTT. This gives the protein CASSQEAGLYSNQPQHF. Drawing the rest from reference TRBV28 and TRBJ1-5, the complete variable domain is DVKVTQSSRYLVKRTGEKVFLECVQDMDHENMFWYRQDPGLGLRLIYFSYDVKMKEKGDIPEGYSVSREKKERFSLILESASTNQTSMYLCASSQEAGLYSNQPQHFGDGTRLSIL.

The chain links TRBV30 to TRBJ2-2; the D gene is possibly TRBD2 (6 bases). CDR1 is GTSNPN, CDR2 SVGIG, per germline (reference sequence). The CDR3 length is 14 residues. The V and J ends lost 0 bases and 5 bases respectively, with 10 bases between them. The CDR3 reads CAWSVGRWTGELFF. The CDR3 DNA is TGTGCCTGGAGTGTCGGGAGATGGACCGGGGAGCTGTTTTTT.

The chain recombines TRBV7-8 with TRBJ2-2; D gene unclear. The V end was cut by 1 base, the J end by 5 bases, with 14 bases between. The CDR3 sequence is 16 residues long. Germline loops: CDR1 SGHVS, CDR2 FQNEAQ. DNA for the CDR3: TGTGCCAGCAGCTTAGGTCCAGGCGTCGGAACCGGGGAGCTGTTTTTT. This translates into CASSLGPGVGTGELFF.

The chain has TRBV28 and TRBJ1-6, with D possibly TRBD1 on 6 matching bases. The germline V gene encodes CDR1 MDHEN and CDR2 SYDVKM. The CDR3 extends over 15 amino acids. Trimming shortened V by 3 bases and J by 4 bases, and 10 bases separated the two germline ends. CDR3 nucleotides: TGTGCCAGCAGTTTCCAGGGGAATTATAATTCACCCCTCCACTTT. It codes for CASSFQGNYNSPLHF.

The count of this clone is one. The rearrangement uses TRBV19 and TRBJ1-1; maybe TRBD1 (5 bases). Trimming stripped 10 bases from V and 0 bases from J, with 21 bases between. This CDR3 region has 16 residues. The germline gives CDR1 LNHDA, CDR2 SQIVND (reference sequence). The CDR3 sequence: CATINRADTLNTEAFF. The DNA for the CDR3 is TGTGCCACTATCAACCGGGCGGACACTTTGAACACTGAAGCTTTCTTT.

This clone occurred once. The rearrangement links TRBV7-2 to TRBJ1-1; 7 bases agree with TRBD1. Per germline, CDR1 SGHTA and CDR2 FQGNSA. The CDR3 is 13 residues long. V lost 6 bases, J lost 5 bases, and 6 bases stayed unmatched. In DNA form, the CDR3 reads TGTGCCAGCAGTTCCGACAGGGTGACTGAAGCTTTCTTT. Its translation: CASSSDRVTEAFF.

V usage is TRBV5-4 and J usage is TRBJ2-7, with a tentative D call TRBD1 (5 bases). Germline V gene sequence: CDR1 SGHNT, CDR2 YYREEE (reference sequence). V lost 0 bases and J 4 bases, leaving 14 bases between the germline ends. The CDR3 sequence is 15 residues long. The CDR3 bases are TGTGCCAGCAGCTTGGTGCAGGGTCTCGCGTACGAGCAGTACTTC. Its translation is CASSLVQGLAYEQYF.

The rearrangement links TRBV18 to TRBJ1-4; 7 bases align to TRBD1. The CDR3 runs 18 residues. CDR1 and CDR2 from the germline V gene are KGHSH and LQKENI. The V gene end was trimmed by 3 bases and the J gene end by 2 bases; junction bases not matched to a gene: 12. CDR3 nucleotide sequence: TGTGCCAGCTCACCTGAGACAGGGCCTACGTTTACTAATGAAAAACTGTTTTTT. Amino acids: CASSPETGPTFTNEKLFF.

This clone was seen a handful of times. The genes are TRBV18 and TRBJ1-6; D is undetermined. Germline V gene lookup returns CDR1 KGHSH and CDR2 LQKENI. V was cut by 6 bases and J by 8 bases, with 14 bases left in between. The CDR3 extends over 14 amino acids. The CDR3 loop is CASSAAARYSPLHF. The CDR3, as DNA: TGTGCCAGCTCCGCGGCAGCGAGGTATTCACCCCTCCACTTT.